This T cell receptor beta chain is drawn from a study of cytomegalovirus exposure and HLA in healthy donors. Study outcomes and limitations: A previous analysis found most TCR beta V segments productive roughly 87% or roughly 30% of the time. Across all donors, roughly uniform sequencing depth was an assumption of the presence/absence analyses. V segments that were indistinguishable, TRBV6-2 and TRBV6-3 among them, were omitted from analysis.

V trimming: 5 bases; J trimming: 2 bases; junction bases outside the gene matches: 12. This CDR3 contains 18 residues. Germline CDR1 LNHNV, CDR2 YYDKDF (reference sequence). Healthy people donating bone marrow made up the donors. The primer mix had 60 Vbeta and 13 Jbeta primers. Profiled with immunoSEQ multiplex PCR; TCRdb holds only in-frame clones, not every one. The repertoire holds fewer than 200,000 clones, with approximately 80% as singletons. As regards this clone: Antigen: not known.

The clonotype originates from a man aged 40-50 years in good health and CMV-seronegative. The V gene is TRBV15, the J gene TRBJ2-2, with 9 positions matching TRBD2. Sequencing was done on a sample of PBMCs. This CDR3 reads CATSDPVLAGRNTGELFF. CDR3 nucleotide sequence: TGTGCCACCAGCGACCCGGTGCTAGCGGGGAGAAACACCGGGGAGCTGTTTTTT.